This T cell receptor beta chain was documented in a study of blood T cell repertoires in COVID-19. For the study at large: Acute and convalescent COVID-19 specimens originated in the United States, Italy and Spain. The cDNA or gDNA used as material had been derived from T cells, B-cell-depleted T cells, or PBMCs.

In the original workflow: Reference gene primer amplification gave nucleated cell count estimates. TCRdb's table, derived via immunoSEQ multiplex PCR, lists solely in-frame clones and lacks some. D and trimming come from the DNA, and the V and J calls and clone size come from that table. The table has 250,000 to 300,000 clones, 85% to 90% seen once. This CDR3 region has 15 residues. The germline V gene has CDR1 SGHRS and CDR2 YFSETQ. V gave up 4 bases and J gave up 0 bases, with 12 bases separating them. The genes are TRBV5-1 and TRBJ2-3; D may be TRBD2 (5 bases). Sequences were obtained from peripheral blood. The TCR was taken from a man in his late teens or twenties with active or convalescent COVID-19. The CDR3 spells CASSRYGVSTDTQYF. In DNA form, the CDR3 reads TGCGCCAGCAGCCGGTACGGGGTGAGCACAGATACGCAGTATTTT.